This T cell receptor beta chain was captured in a study of cytomegalovirus exposure and HLA in healthy donors. Regarding the study as a whole: Later genetic work tied a missense DCLRE1C variant to beta-chain V and J trimming. Presence/absence analyses assumed roughly uniform sequencing depth across donors.

Healthy bone marrow donors made up the cohort. On this clone itself: The antigen remains unidentified.

Use of 60 Vbeta and 13 Jbeta primers characterized the PCR. Generated by immunoSEQ multiplex PCR, the TCRdb table keeps only in-frame clones and is missing some. Here the sample spans about 130,000 clones, 77% being singletons. This sequence originates from a man between 25 and 39 years old in good health and CMV-seronegative. The specimen sequenced was PBMCs.

CDR3 in amino acids: CASQRQGGSEQYF. The CDR3 coding sequence is TGCGCCAGCCAGAGACAGGGCGGCTCCGAGCAGTACTTC. This chain connects TRBV10-1 to TRBJ2-7; 7 bases line up with TRBD1. Germline V gene data show CDR1 as WNHNN and CDR2 as SYGVQD (reference sequence). Unmatched junction bases numbered 10, after V lost 8 bases and J lost 6 bases. There are 13 residues in the CDR3.